The present TCR beta chain was sequenced within a study of response to subunit inactivated influenza vaccine. Whole-study findings and limits: Each seasonal influenza vaccination recruits few new T cells, the authors suggested.

TCRdb passed the RT-PCR reads through MiXCR, listing each CDR3 protein once. The data contain hundreds of thousands of distinct CDR3 sequences, around 8% of them singletons. Only a few counts were recorded for this clonotype. What it binds is unknown. The junction and the germline gene differ at one end; a read error may be behind it. Germline V gene lookup returns CDR1 ENHRY and CDR2 SYGVKD. There are 13 residues in the CDR3. Sequences were derived from PBMCs from blood, sampled around 2 years after vaccination. The gene calls are TRBV10-3 and TRBJ2-5; D is ambiguous. The source is a man between 50 and 69 years old who received an inactivated influenza vaccine. Here the CDR3 DNA reads TGTGCCATGAGTGAGGAGCTCCGGGAGACCCAGTACTTC. Protein product: CAMSEELRETQYF.